These 13 T cell receptor beta chains share one sample of origin, sequenced in a study of shared clonotypes between healthy human individuals. Data came from immunoSEQ multiplex PCR; TCRdb stores just in-frame clones and leaves some out. The table lists a few million clones, 85% to 95% of them singletons. Sequencing was carried out using naive CD4+ T cells from PBMCs. Described subset: CD45RA+ positively selected. The receptors were gathered from a man aged 18-30 years in good health. Some clones in this sample may be carry-over from other donors' samples.

On this clone itself: Other DNA sequences of this sample code for an identical CDR3. The J gene is TRBJ1-2, the V gene TRBV6-6; D is unclear. Germline V gene data show CDR1 as MNHNY and CDR2 as SVGAGI (reference sequence). The V gene lost 3 bases and the J gene lost 4 bases, with 12 bases spanning the gap. This CDR3 contains 14 residues. The CDR3 DNA is TGTGCCAGCAGTTATTCCGGAGGAGGCTATGGCTACACCTTC. Protein: CASSYSGGGYGYTF.

The chain links TRBV6-6 to TRBJ1-2, with 10 bases lining up with TRBD1. Germline lookup yields CDR1 MNHNY and CDR2 SVGAGI (reference sequence). Trimming took 6 bases from V and 3 from J; bases not matched to a gene: 4. The CDR3 has 14 amino acids. The CDR3 region is CASRTGQGDYGYTF. The CDR3 nucleotides are TGTGCCAGCAGGACAGGACAGGGGGACTATGGCTACACCTTC.

As regards this clone: Other DNA sequences from this sample encode an identical CDR3 as well. V and J are TRBV6-5 and TRBJ1-4, with a weak D call TRBD1 (5 bases). CDR1 is MNHEY, CDR2 SVGAGI, per germline. The CDR3 has 11 amino acids. V was clipped by 6 bases and J by 8 bases, with 7 bases between them. The CDR3 protein is CASRRDEKLFF. In nucleotides, the CDR3 is TGTGCCAGCAGGAGGGACGAAAAACTGTTTTTT.

This clone was counted a few times. This chain's CDR3 is CASSADRTYEQYF. The CDR3 nucleotides are TGTGCCAGCAGTGCGGACCGGACCTACGAGCAGTACTTC. The J gene is TRBJ2-7, the V gene TRBV28; D not resolved. Per germline, CDR1 MDHEN and CDR2 SYDVKM. This CDR3 spans 13 amino acids. The ends were cut back, 5 bases at V and 2 bases at J, with 10 bases in the middle. Variable domain in full (rest from reference TRBV28 and TRBJ2-7): DVKVTQSSRYLVKRTGEKVFLECVQDMDHENMFWYRQDPGLGLRLIYFSYDVKMKEKGDIPEGYSVSREKKERFSLILESASTNQTSMYLCASSADRTYEQYFGPGTRLTVT.

This clone was seen a few times. The genes are TRBV5-4 and TRBJ1-1; D gene uncertain. Germline assignment: CDR1 SGHNT and CDR2 YYREEE (reference sequence). V was cut by 5 bases and J by 0 bases, with 8 bases left in between. The CDR3 loop spans 13 amino acids. The CDR3 loop reads CASSYTVNTEAFF. The CDR3 bases are TGTGCCAGCAGTTATACAGTGAACACTGAAGCTTTCTTT.

The J gene is TRBJ2-1, the V gene TRBV7-2; D might be TRBD2 (5 bases). Trimming cost V 2 bases and J 6 bases, with 17 bases left between them. The CDR3 runs 16 residues. Per germline, CDR1 SGHTA and CDR2 FQGNSA. CDR3 region: CASSLSAWAGGNEQFF. The CDR3 DNA follows: TGTGCCAGCAGCTTAAGTGCCTGGGCTGGAGGCAATGAGCAGTTCTTC.

The CDR3 nucleotides read TGCGCCAGCAGGGGACCAATCGTATGGTCAAATGAGCAGTTCTTC. It encodes CASRGPIVWSNEQFF. The chain carries TRBV4-1 and TRBJ2-1; the D gene could be TRBD1 or TRBD2 (5 bases each). The CDR3 has 15 amino acids. Germline values: CDR1 MGHRA, CDR2 YSYEKL. V lost 6 bases and J lost 7, with 19 bases in between.

Concerning this clone: Here the CDR3 omits its conserved ending phenylalanine or tryptophan, so a read error is the likely source. The CDR3 loop reads CSVFGSTSTEAFL. CDR3 coding DNA: TGCAGCGTCTTTGGGTCAACGTCCACTGAAGCTTTCCTT. The chain links TRBV29-1 to TRBJ1-1; D not resolved. From germline, CDR1 is SQVTM and CDR2 ANQGSEA. V was clipped by 6 bases and J by 4 bases, with 15 bases between them. The CDR3 runs to 13 residues.

The table lists this clone with a count of one. The rearrangement joins TRBV28 to TRBJ2-5, with TRBD2 as a possible D gene (6 bases). Trimming removed 1 base from V and 4 bases from J, with 13 bases in between. The CDR3 has 15 residues. Germline V gene data show CDR1 as MDHEN and CDR2 as SYDVKM. In DNA form, the CDR3 reads TGTGCCAGCAGTTTATTAGGAGGGGATCGAGAGACCCAGTACTTC. Translated: CASSLLGGDRETQYF.

The V and J genes are TRBV2 and TRBJ2-7; D gene ambiguous. The germline CDR1 and CDR2 sequences are SNHLY and FYNNEI. CDR3 length: 12 amino acids. Trimming took 6 bases from V and 3 from J, leaving 9 bases between them. The CDR3 DNA reads TGTGCCAGCAGGATTGATCGCTACGAGCAGTACTTC. Translating it yields CASRIDRYEQYF.

V usage is TRBV25-1 and J usage is TRBJ1-5; D remains unclear. This CDR3 comprises 15 residues. The germline gives CDR1 MGHDK, CDR2 SYGVNS. Trimming pared 4 bases from V and 0 bases from J, leaving 10 bases between. The CDR3 bases are TGTGCCAGCAGTGCGGGCGATTATAGCAATCAGCCCCAGCATTTT. It codes for CASSAGDYSNQPQHF.

The rearrangement links TRBV7-2 to TRBJ2-7, with 9 bases fitting TRBD1. V dropped 5 bases and J dropped 4; count of bases not matched to a gene: 12. Germline CDR1 and CDR2: SGHTA and FQGNSA. CDR3 size: 16 residues. This CDR3 is CASSRSTGGPLYEQYF. CDR3 nucleotides: TGTGCCAGCAGCAGATCGACAGGGGGTCCCTTGTACGAGCAGTACTTC.

The chain couples TRBV18 to TRBJ2-7, with D perhaps matching TRBD1 (5 bases). V lost 5 bases and J lost 7, with 15 bases in between. Germline lookup yields CDR1 KGHSH and CDR2 LQKENI. This CDR3 is built from 13 residues. DNA for the CDR3: TGTGCCAGCTCAAGACAACAGGACGAAGAGCAGTACTTC. Its protein is CASSRQQDEEQYF.